Listed below are T cell receptor beta chains from one sample, sequenced in a study of blood T cell repertoires in COVID-19. The method was immunoSEQ multiplex PCR; TCRdb's version includes in-frame clones alone and lacks a portion of them. The profile shows around 49,000 clones, about 78% of them singletons. Sequenced sample: PBMCs or T cells enriched from blood (not recorded which). These TCRs come from a woman aged 45-65 years with acute COVID-19. Each CDR3 is given with its conserved first and last residue. A D gene is named only where the DNA matches it firmly. Size is omitted from some rows. Given values are once, few, many or a class for expanded clones.

CDR3aa: CASSPSGAAYEQYF; CDR3nt: TGTGCCAGCAGCCCTAGCGGGGCGGCCTACGAGCAGTACTTC; abundance: -; d_gene: TRBD2; j_gene: TRBJ2-7; v_gene: TRBV7-9
CDR3aa: CASSPGQGGEAFF; CDR3nt: TGTGCCAGCAGTCCGGGGCAGGGAGGGGAAGCTTTCTTT; abundance: -; d_gene: -; j_gene: TRBJ1-1; v_gene: TRBV27
CDR3aa: CASSPRAGVYGYTF; CDR3nt: TGTGCCAGCAGCCCCCGGGCAGGGGTCTATGGCTACACCTTC; abundance: -; d_gene: -; j_gene: TRBJ1-2; v_gene: TRBV7-9
CDR3aa: CASSRALGGGFNEQFF; CDR3nt: TGTGCCAGCAGCCGCGCCTTGGGGGGGGGCTTCAATGAGCAGTTCTTC; abundance: -; d_gene: -; j_gene: TRBJ2-1; v_gene: TRBV3-1/TRBV3-2
CDR3aa: CATSVLAGSTDTQYF; CDR3nt: TGTGCCACCAGCGTACTAGCGGGGAGCACAGATACGCAGTATTTT; abundance: -; d_gene: TRBD2; j_gene: TRBJ2-3; v_gene: TRBV15
CDR3aa: CASSTTGTPSTDTQYF; CDR3nt: TGTGCCAGCAGTACAACCGGGACACCTAGCACAGATACGCAGTATTTT; abundance: -; d_gene: -; j_gene: TRBJ2-3; v_gene: TRBV2
CDR3aa: CAISESPGEGQPQHF; CDR3nt: TGTGCCATCAGTGAGTCCCCGGGAGAGGGTCAGCCCCAGCATTTT; abundance: once; d_gene: -; j_gene: TRBJ1-5; v_gene: TRBV10-3
CDR3aa: CASSPGDTDTQYF; CDR3nt: TGTGCCAGCAGCCCCGGGGACACAGATACGCAGTATTTT; abundance: -; d_gene: -; j_gene: TRBJ2-3; v_gene: TRBV11-2
CDR3aa: CASSQTGMEPQHF; CDR3nt: TGTGCCAGTAGCCAAACAGGGATGGAGCCCCAGCATTTT; abundance: once; d_gene: -; j_gene: TRBJ1-5; v_gene: TRBV19
CDR3aa: CASSQRKAGEGSGYTF; CDR3nt: TGTGCCAGCAGCCAGCGAAAGGCAGGGGAGGGAAGTGGCTACACCTTC; abundance: -; d_gene: -; j_gene: TRBJ1-2; v_gene: TRBV14
CDR3aa: CASSDRGQETQYF; CDR3nt: TGCGCCAGCAGTGACAGGGGGCAAGAGACCCAGTACTTC; abundance: -; d_gene: TRBD1; j_gene: TRBJ2-5; v_gene: TRBV10-1
CDR3aa: CASSGLAMNTGELFF; CDR3nt: TGTGCCAGCAGCGGGCTAGCGATGAACACCGGGGAGCTGTTTTTT; abundance: -; d_gene: -; j_gene: TRBJ2-2; v_gene: TRBV6-5
CDR3aa: CASSMYRDRGRTGELFF; CDR3nt: TGTGCCAGTAGTATGTACCGGGACAGGGGGCGGACCGGGGAGCTGTTTTTT; abundance: -; d_gene: TRBD1; j_gene: TRBJ2-2; v_gene: TRBV19
CDR3aa: CASSSRTGPYEQYF; CDR3nt: TGCGCCAGCAGCTCCCGGACAGGGCCCTACGAGCAGTACTTC; abundance: -; d_gene: TRBD1; j_gene: TRBJ2-7; v_gene: TRBV5-1
CDR3aa: CASSSLTANYGYTF; CDR3nt: TGTGCCAGCAGCTCCCTGACAGCTAACTATGGCTACACCTTC; abundance: once; d_gene: -; j_gene: TRBJ1-2; v_gene: TRBV5-4
CDR3aa: CASSLSGGGYTGELFF; CDR3nt: TGTGCCAGCAGCTTGTCAGGTGGCGGGTACACCGGGGAGCTGTTTTTT; abundance: few; d_gene: -; j_gene: TRBJ2-2; v_gene: TRBV5-4
CDR3aa: CASSWAGNTEAFF; CDR3nt: TGCGCCAGCAGCTGGGCAGGGAACACTGAAGCTTTCTTT; abundance: few; d_gene: -; j_gene: TRBJ1-1; v_gene: TRBV5-1
CDR3aa: CASSVSTSGGDEQFF; CDR3nt: TGTGCCAGCAGCGTTTCTACTAGCGGGGGGGATGAGCAGTTCTTC; abundance: -; d_gene: TRBD2; j_gene: TRBJ2-1; v_gene: TRBV9
CDR3aa: CASSESGGNSPLHF; CDR3nt: TGCGCCAGCAGTGAGTCGGGGGGAAATTCACCCCTCCACTTT; abundance: -; d_gene: -; j_gene: TRBJ1-6; v_gene: TRBV10-1
CDR3aa: CASSLAPGQGEKLFF; CDR3nt: TGCGCCAGCAGCTTGGCGCCGGGACAGGGTGAAAAACTGTTTTTT; abundance: -; d_gene: TRBD1; j_gene: TRBJ1-4; v_gene: TRBV5-1
CDR3aa: CAWTGGQGNEQFF; CDR3nt: TGTGCCTGGACCGGGGGACAGGGCAATGAGCAGTTCTTC; abundance: -; d_gene: TRBD1; j_gene: TRBJ2-1; v_gene: TRBV30
CDR3aa: CASSTHRGSGNTIYF; CDR3nt: TGTGCCAGTTCCACACACAGGGGCTCTGGAAACACCATATATTTT; abundance: many; d_gene: TRBD1; j_gene: TRBJ1-3; v_gene: TRBV19
CDR3aa: CATSIAGVNQETQYF; CDR3nt: TGTGCCACCTCAATAGCGGGGGTCAACCAAGAGACCCAGTACTTC; abundance: -; d_gene: TRBD2; j_gene: TRBJ2-5; v_gene: TRBV11-2
CDR3aa: CASSLGLEHQPQHF; CDR3nt: TGTGCCAGCAGCTTAGGCCTAGAACATCAGCCCCAGCATTTT; abundance: -; d_gene: -; j_gene: TRBJ1-5; v_gene: TRBV13
CDR3aa: CASKGTGSNTIYF; CDR3nt: TGTGCCAGCAAAGGGACAGGGAGCAACACCATATATTTT; abundance: -; d_gene: TRBD1; j_gene: TRBJ1-3; v_gene: TRBV2
CDR3aa: CASSPFRGLEGEQFF; CDR3nt: TGTGCCAGCAGCCCATTTAGAGGGCTTGAAGGTGAGCAGTTCTTC; abundance: -; d_gene: -; j_gene: TRBJ2-1; v_gene: TRBV3-1/TRBV3-2
CDR3aa: CASSLSQMNTEAFF; CDR3nt: TGCGCCAGCAGCTTGAGTCAGATGAACACTGAAGCTTTCTTT; abundance: once; d_gene: -; j_gene: TRBJ1-1; v_gene: TRBV5-1
CDR3aa: CASRRGTGSQPQHF; CDR3nt: TGTGCCAGCAGAAGGGGGACAGGGTCCCAGCCCCAGCATTTT; abundance: many; d_gene: TRBD1; j_gene: TRBJ1-5; v_gene: TRBV6-5
CDR3aa: CASSYRDTPWKNYGYTF; CDR3nt: TGTGCCAGCAGTTACCGGGACACTCCTTGGAAGAACTATGGCTACACCTTC; abundance: -; d_gene: -; j_gene: TRBJ1-2; v_gene: TRBV7-3
CDR3aa: CAWSRGNTIYF; CDR3nt: TGTGCCTGGAGTCGGGGAAACACCATATATTTT; abundance: few; d_gene: -; j_gene: TRBJ1-3; v_gene: TRBV30
CDR3aa: CASSQLRTSEYEQFF; CDR3nt: TGTGCCAGCAGCCAACTCCGGACTAGCGAATATGAGCAGTTCTTC; abundance: few; d_gene: TRBD2; j_gene: TRBJ2-1; v_gene: TRBV4-2
CDR3aa: CSVDLLAGGRQETQYF; CDR3nt: TGCAGCGTTGATTTGCTAGCGGGCGGTAGACAAGAGACCCAGTACTTC; abundance: -; d_gene: TRBD2; j_gene: TRBJ2-5; v_gene: TRBV29-1
CDR3aa: CASSPPLAGDNNEQFF; CDR3nt: TGCGCCAGCAGCCCCCCACTAGCGGGGGATAACAATGAGCAGTTCTTC; abundance: -; d_gene: TRBD2; j_gene: TRBJ2-1; v_gene: TRBV5-1
CDR3aa: CASSLRAAGVQSDTQYF; CDR3nt: TGTGCCAGCAGCTTAAGAGCAGCGGGGGTTCAGTCAGATACGCAGTATTTT; abundance: few; d_gene: TRBD2; j_gene: TRBJ2-3; v_gene: TRBV7-8
CDR3aa: CASSLDRPPAYGYTF; CDR3nt: TGCGCCAGCAGCTTGGACAGGCCCCCTGCTTATGGCTACACCTTC; abundance: -; d_gene: -; j_gene: TRBJ1-2; v_gene: TRBV5-1
CDR3aa: CASSYKRGPYGYTF; CDR3nt: TGTGCCAGTAGTTATAAAAGGGGTCCATATGGCTACACCTTC; abundance: few; d_gene: -; j_gene: TRBJ1-2; v_gene: TRBV19
CDR3aa: CAISAQGPYGYTF; CDR3nt: TGTGCCATCAGCGCCCAGGGTCCCTATGGCTACACCTTC; abundance: -; d_gene: -; j_gene: TRBJ1-2; v_gene: TRBV10-3
CDR3aa: CASGEQGAGNQPQHF; CDR3nt: TGTGCCAGCGGGGAACAGGGGGCTGGCAATCAGCCCCAGCATTTT; abundance: -; d_gene: TRBD1; j_gene: TRBJ1-5; v_gene: TRBV6-4
CDR3aa: CASSLRTDSPLHF; CDR3nt: TGTGCCAGCAGTTTAAGGACAGATTCACCCCTCCACTTT; abundance: -; d_gene: -; j_gene: TRBJ1-6; v_gene: TRBV12-3/TRBV12-4
CDR3aa: CASSQESGGGTDTQYF; CDR3nt: TGTGCCAGCAGCCAAGAAAGCGGGGGGGGCACAGATACGCAGTATTTT; abundance: few; d_gene: TRBD2; j_gene: TRBJ2-3; v_gene: TRBV4-2
CDR3aa: CASSQTGQGPTDTQYF; CDR3nt: TGCGCCAGCAGTCAAACCGGACAGGGGCCCACAGATACGCAGTATTTT; abundance: -; d_gene: TRBD1; j_gene: TRBJ2-3; v_gene: TRBV23-1
CDR3aa: CASSFGGDQPQHF; CDR3nt: TGTGCCAGCAGCTTTGGAGGTGATCAGCCCCAGCATTTT; abundance: -; d_gene: -; j_gene: TRBJ1-5; v_gene: TRBV7-9
CDR3aa: CASSLGQDSSPLHF; CDR3nt: TGCGCCAGCAGCTTGGGACAAGATAGTTCACCCCTCCACTTT; abundance: few; d_gene: -; j_gene: TRBJ1-6; v_gene: TRBV5-1
CDR3aa: CASSLSEGAPKGYTF; CDR3nt: TGTGCCAGCAGTTTATCGGAGGGGGCCCCTAAGGGCTACACCTTC; abundance: -; d_gene: TRBD1; j_gene: TRBJ1-2; v_gene: TRBV27
CDR3aa: CASRPGLNTGELFF; CDR3nt: TGTGCCAGCAGGCCGGGACTCAACACCGGGGAGCTGTTTTTT; abundance: -; d_gene: -; j_gene: TRBJ2-2; v_gene: TRBV6-5
CDR3aa: CAVGDGTFDYTF; CDR3nt: TGTGCCGTGGGGGACGGGACATTCGACTACACCTTC; abundance: -; d_gene: -; j_gene: TRBJ1-2; v_gene: TRBV24-1
CDR3aa: CSVGQGAEKLFF; CDR3nt: TGCAGCGTTGGACAGGGGGCTGAAAAACTGTTTTTT; abundance: -; d_gene: TRBD1; j_gene: TRBJ1-4; v_gene: TRBV29-1
CDR3aa: CASSQDRASPLHF; CDR3nt: TGTGCCAGCAGCCAAGACAGGGCCTCACCCCTCCACTTT; abundance: -; d_gene: -; j_gene: TRBJ1-6; v_gene: TRBV4-2
CDR3aa: CASSQTGTFVGETQYF; CDR3nt: TGTGCCAGTAGCCAAACAGGGACCTTCGTTGGGGAGACCCAGTACTTC; abundance: -; d_gene: -; j_gene: TRBJ2-5; v_gene: TRBV19
CDR3aa: CASSLFRGAGEQYF; CDR3nt: TGTGCCAGCAGTTTATTTCGGGGGGCGGGTGAGCAGTACTTC; abundance: -; d_gene: -; j_gene: TRBJ2-7; v_gene: TRBV27
CDR3aa: CAWSPLADTQYF; CDR3nt: TGTGCCTGGAGCCCTCTAGCGGATACGCAGTATTTT; abundance: -; d_gene: -; j_gene: TRBJ2-3; v_gene: TRBV30
CDR3aa: CAFSGTGVGGYTF; CDR3nt: TGTGCCTTTTCCGGGACAGGGGTCGGAGGCTACACCTTC; abundance: -; d_gene: TRBD1; j_gene: TRBJ1-2; v_gene: TRBV30
CDR3aa: CASSLRRRLAPNTGELFF; CDR3nt: TGTGCCAGCAGCTTAAGGAGAAGACTAGCCCCGAACACCGGGGAGCTGTTTTTT; abundance: -; d_gene: TRBD2; j_gene: TRBJ2-2; v_gene: TRBV5-6
CDR3aa: CASRTGLGLREKLFF; CDR3nt: TGTGCCAGCAGGACAGGTCTGGGGCTTCGGGAAAAACTGTTTTTT; abundance: -; d_gene: -; j_gene: TRBJ1-4; v_gene: TRBV25-1
CDR3aa: CASSSLGTDYGYTF; CDR3nt: TGTGCCAGCAGTTCTCTAGGGACAGACTATGGCTACACCTTC; abundance: -; d_gene: TRBD1; j_gene: TRBJ1-2; v_gene: TRBV27
CDR3aa: CASSEQGRTEAFF; CDR3nt: TGTGCCAGCAGTGAACAGGGGCGGACCGAAGCTTTCTTT; abundance: -; d_gene: -; j_gene: TRBJ1-1; v_gene: TRBV2
CDR3aa: CASSFGLAGPDTQYF; CDR3nt: TGTGCCAGCAGCTTTGGGTTAGCGGGGCCAGATACGCAGTATTTT; abundance: -; d_gene: TRBD2; j_gene: TRBJ2-3; v_gene: TRBV5-6
CDR3aa: CASSPRGFSYGYTF; CDR3nt: TGCGCCAGCAGCCCGAGGGGGTTCAGCTATGGCTACACCTTC; abundance: few; d_gene: -; j_gene: TRBJ1-2; v_gene: TRBV4-1